This entry features one T cell receptor beta chain sequence. The antigen remains undetermined. The record originates from a study of cytomegalovirus exposure and HLA in healthy donors. This PCR relied on a set of 60 Vbeta primers and 13 Jbeta primers. Using immunoSEQ multiplex PCR, the repertoire was profiled, and TCRdb retains in-frame clones only, with some absent. The sample lists about 140,000 clones, around 80% occurring once. General study findings and limits: The authors reported that TCR beta sequences could predict HLA-A and HLA-B alleles. These predictions were accurate for most subjects in the first cohort. Confirmation in vitro established that three CMV-associated chains were specific for CMV antigens. Most CMV-associated TCR beta chains were later found to appear HLA-restricted. Clonal expansion, a later analysis showed, was greater in HLA-associated TCR beta chains than in equally common others.

Sequenced sample: PBMCs. The receptor's source is a man aged 35 to 55 in good health and CMV-seropositive.

Written as DNA, the CDR3 is TGTGCCAGTAGTATTCAGGGATTGAACACTGAAGCTTTCTTT. Amino acid sequence: CASSIQGLNTEAFF. This chain connects TRBV19 to TRBJ1-1; perhaps TRBD1 as D (5 bases). V was cut by 3 bases and J by 0 bases, with 8 bases left in between. This CDR3 is 14 amino acids long. From germline, CDR1 is LNHDA and CDR2 SQIVND (reference sequence).